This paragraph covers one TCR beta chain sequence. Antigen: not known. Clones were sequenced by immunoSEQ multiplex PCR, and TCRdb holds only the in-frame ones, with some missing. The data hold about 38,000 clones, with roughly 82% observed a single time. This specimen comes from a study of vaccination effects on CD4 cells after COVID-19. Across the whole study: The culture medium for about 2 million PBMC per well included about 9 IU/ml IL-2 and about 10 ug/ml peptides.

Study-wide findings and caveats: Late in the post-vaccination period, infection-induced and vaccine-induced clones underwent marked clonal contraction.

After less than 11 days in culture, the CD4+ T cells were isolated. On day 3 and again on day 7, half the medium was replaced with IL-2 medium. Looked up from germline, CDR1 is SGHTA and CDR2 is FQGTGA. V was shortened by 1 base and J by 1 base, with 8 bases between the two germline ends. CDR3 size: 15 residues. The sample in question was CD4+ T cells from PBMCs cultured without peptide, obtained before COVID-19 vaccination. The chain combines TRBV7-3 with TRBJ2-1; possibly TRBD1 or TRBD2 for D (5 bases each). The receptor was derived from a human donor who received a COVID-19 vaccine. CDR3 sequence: CASSLSWGSYNEQFF. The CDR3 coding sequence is TGTGCCAGCAGCTTAAGTTGGGGGTCCTACAATGAGCAGTTCTTC.